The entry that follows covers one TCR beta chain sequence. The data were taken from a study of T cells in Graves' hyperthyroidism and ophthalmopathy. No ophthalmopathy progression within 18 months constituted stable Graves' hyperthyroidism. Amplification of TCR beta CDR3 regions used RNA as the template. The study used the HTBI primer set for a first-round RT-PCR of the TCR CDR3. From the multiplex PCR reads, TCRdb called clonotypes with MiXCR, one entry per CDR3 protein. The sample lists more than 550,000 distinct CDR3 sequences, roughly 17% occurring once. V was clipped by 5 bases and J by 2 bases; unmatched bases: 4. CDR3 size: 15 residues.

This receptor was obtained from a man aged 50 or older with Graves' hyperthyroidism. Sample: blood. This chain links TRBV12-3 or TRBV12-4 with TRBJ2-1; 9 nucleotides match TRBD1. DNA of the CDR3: TGTGCCAGCAGTACGACAGGGGGACCCTACAATGAGCAGTTCTTC. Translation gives CASSTTGGPYNEQFF.